The T cell receptor beta chain under discussion was sequenced for a study of OX40 agonist ivuxolimab in advanced cancers. Study-level information: Partial response was recorded in three patients: one hepatocellular carcinoma and two cutaneous melanoma cases. Study observations and caveats: Among expanded peripheral T cells, antigen specificity went undetermined. At doses 0.1 to 3.0 mg/kg, CD4+ and CD8+ clones expanded.

The CDR3 consists of 14 residues. V gave up 0 bases and J gave up 0 bases, with 7 bases separating them. Looked up from germline, CDR1 is SGHNT and CDR2 is YYREEE (reference sequence). Any history of autoimmune disease or systemic immunosuppression disqualified patients. Measured with immunoSEQ multiplex PCR; TCRdb has only the in-frame clones, and not every one. The data contain over 70,000 clones, around 90% of them singletons. To note about this clone: Its antigen is not known.

The sample in question was CD4+ or CD8+ T cells sorted from blood, obtained in a trial of the OX40 agonist ivuxolimab. The receptor was isolated from an adult with an advanced solid tumor such as melanoma, head and neck, liver or kidney cancer. The chain links TRBV5-4 to TRBJ2-7, with D uncertain. The CDR3 loop reads CASSLDLNSYEQYF. The DNA for the CDR3 is TGTGCCAGCAGCTTGGACCTCAACTCCTACGAGCAGTACTTC.